This entry is about one T cell receptor (beta chain). This entry comes from a study of blood T cell repertoires in COVID-19. The CDR3 runs 17 residues. TCRdb's table, derived via immunoSEQ multiplex PCR, lists solely in-frame clones and lacks some. This sample carries roughly 320,000 clones, around 85% of them seen once, and the ten largest clones take 6% to 9%. The clonotype originates from a human donor in a cohort sampled during active COVID-19. The sequenced sample consisted of peripheral blood. This chain connects TRBV7-5 to TRBJ1-6; TRBD1 is the table's D call, not checked against the DNA. TRBV7-5 is shown as a pseudogene. The CDR3 DNA reads as TGTGTCAGAAGCTTAGGAGGGGGTAGCTCCTATAATTCACCCCTCCACTTT. Protein sequence: CVRSLGGGSSYNSPLHF.